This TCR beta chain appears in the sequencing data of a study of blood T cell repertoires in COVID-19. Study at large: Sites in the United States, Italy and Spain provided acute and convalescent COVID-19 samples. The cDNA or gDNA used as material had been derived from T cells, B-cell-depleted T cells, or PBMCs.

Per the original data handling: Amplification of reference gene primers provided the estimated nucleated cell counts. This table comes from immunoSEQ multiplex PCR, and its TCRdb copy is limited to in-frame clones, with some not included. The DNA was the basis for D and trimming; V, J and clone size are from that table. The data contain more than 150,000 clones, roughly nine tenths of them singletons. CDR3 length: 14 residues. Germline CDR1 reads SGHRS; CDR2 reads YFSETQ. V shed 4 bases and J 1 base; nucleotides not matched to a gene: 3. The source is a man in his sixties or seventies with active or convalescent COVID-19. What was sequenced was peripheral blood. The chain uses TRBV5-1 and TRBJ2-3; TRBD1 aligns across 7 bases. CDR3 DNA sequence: TGCGCCAGCAGCACCGACAGGGGCACAGATACGCAGTATTTT. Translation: CASSTDRGTDTQYF.